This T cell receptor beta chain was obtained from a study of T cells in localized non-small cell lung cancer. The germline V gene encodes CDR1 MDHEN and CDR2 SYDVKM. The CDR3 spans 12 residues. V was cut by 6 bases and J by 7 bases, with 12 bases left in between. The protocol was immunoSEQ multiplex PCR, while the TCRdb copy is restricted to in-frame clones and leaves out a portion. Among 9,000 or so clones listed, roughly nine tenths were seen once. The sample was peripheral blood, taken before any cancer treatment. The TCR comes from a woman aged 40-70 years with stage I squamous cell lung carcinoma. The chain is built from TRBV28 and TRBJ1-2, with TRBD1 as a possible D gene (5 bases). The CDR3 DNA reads TGTGCCAGCAGGCAGGGTGGTTCTGGCTACACCTTC. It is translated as CASRQGGSGYTF.